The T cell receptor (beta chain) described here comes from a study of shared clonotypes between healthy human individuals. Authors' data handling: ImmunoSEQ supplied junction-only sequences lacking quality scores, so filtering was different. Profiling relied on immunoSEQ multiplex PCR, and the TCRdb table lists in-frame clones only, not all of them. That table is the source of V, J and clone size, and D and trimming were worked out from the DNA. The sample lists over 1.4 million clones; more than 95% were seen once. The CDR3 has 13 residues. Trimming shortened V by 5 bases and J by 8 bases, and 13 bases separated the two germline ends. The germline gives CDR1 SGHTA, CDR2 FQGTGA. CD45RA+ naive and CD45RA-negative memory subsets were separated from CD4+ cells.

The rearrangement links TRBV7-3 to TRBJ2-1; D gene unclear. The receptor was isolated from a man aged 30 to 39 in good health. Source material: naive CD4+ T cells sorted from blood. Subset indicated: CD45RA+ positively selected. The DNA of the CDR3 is TGTGCCAGCAGCCTATTGCGGAGAGATGAGCAGTTCTTC. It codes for CASSLLRRDEQFF.